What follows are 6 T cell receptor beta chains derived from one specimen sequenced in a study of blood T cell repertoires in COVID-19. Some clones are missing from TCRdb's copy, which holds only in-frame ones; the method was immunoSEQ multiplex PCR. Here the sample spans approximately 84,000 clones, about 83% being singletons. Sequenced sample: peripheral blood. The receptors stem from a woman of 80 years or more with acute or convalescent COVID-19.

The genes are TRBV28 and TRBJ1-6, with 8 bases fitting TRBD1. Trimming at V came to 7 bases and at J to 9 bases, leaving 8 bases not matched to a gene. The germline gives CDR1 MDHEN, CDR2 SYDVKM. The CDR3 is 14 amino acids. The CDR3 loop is CASTSGQGSSPLHF. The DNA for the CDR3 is TGTGCCAGCACCTCCGGACAGGGAAGTTCACCCCTCCACTTT.

The CDR3 bases are TGTGCCAGTAGTATAGATCTATTGGCTAGCGGGAGCCTCTCCTACGAGCAGTACTTC. This codes for CASSIDLLASGSLSYEQYF. This chain joins TRBV19 and TRBJ2-7; TRBD2 agrees at 10 bases. There are 19 residues in the CDR3. V dropped 0 bases and J dropped 0; count of bases not matched to a gene: 11. Germline V gene data show CDR1 as LNHDA and CDR2 as SQIVND (reference sequence).

This CDR3 reads CASSLAGGFQETQYF. The CDR3 nucleotides are TGTGCCAGCAGCTTGGCCGGGGGGTTCCAAGAGACCCAGTACTTC. V and J are TRBV5-4 and TRBJ2-5; 7 positions match TRBD2. CDR3 length: 15 amino acids. V lost 0 bases and J lost 1; bases outside the gene matches: 3. Germline V gene data show CDR1 as SGHNT and CDR2 as YYREEE (reference sequence).

Here the CDR3 reads CASSLLGGASGSIGRYNEQFF. CDR3 DNA: TGTGCCAGCAGTTTACTCGGAGGGGCTAGCGGGAGTATCGGGCGGTACAATGAGCAGTTCTTC. The chain combines TRBV28 with TRBJ2-1, with 10 bases aligning to TRBD2. CDR3 size: 21 residues. V was clipped by 2 bases and J by 4 bases; unmatched bases: 20. CDR1 is MDHEN, CDR2 SYDVKM, per germline.

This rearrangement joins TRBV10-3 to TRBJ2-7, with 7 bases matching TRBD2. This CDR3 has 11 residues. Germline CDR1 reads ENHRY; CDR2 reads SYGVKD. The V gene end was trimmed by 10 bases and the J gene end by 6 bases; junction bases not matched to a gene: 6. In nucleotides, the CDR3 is TGTGCCACCCGGGGGGAGGTCGAGCAGTACTTC. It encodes CATRGEVEQYF.

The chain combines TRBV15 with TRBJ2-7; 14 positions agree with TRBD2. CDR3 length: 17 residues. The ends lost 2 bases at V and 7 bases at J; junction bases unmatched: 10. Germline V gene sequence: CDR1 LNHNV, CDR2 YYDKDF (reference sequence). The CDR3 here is CATSRSPGTSGRGEQYF. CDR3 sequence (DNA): TGTGCCACCAGCAGAAGCCCCGGGACTAGCGGGAGAGGGGAGCAGTACTTC.